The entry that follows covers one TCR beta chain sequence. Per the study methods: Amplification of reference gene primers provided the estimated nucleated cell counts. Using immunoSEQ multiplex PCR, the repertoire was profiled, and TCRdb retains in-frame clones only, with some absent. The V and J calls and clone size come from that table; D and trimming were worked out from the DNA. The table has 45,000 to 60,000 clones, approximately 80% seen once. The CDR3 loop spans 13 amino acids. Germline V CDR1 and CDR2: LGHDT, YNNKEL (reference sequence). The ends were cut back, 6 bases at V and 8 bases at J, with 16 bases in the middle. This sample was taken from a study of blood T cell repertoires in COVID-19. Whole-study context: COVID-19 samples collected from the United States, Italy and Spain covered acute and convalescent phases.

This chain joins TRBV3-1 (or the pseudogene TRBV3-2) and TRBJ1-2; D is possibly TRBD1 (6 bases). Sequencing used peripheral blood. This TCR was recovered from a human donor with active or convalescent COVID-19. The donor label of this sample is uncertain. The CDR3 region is CASRQRGGWGYTF. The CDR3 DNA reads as TGTGCCAGCAGGCAACGTGGGGGCTGGGGCTACACCTTC.